The 5 T cell receptor beta chains below were found in one sample sequenced in a study of CD8 T cells in Susac syndrome (dated by TCRdb to the late 2010s). Library preparation was by the immunoSEQ multiplex PCR assay. RNA was extracted using the RNeasy kit, and roughly 0.5 to 1 microgram was reverse transcribed with random hexamers. TCRdb redid the processing of the public reads, applying fastp at Q25 and MiXCR, and retained in-frame beta chains. Every CDR3 protein is listed once, alongside the most common genes and DNA of its rows. Counted in this sample were around 170,000 distinct CDR3 sequences; 95% of them appeared once. The top ten clones comprise less than 0.2% of the sample. Material for sequencing was CD8+ T cells from PBMCs. The receptors stem from a human donor with multiple sclerosis.

The chain is built from TRBV2 and TRBJ1-5; D is unresolved. The germline V gene encodes CDR1 SNHLY and CDR2 FYNNEI. Trimming took off 6 bases at V and 4 bases at J, with 7 bases between the two ends. The CDR3 consists of 12 residues. CDR3 nucleotide sequence: TGTGCCAGCAGGGGGATGAATCAGCCCCAGCATTTT. This translates into CASRGMNQPQHF.

The chain recombines TRBV6-5 with TRBJ2-1, with TRBD1 identical over 7 bases. The CDR3 length is 14 residues. The V gene's germline CDR1 is MNHEY and CDR2 SVGAGI. V was clipped by 3 bases and J by 8 bases; unmatched bases: 7. The CDR3 sequence is CASSYGTVFDEQFF. DNA for the CDR3: TGTGCCAGCAGTTATGGGACAGTTTTCGATGAGCAGTTCTTC.

The CDR3 region is CASSVPDTQYF. As DNA, the CDR3 is TGTGCCAGCAGTGTGCCAGATACGCAGTATTTT. The chain joins TRBV2 to TRBJ2-3; no reliable D call. The CDR3 runs to 11 residues. V lost 4 bases and J 4 bases, leaving 3 bases between the germline ends. Germline V lookup: CDR1 SNHLY, CDR2 FYNNEI.

The CDR3 sequence is CASSWGNTEAFF. The CDR3 DNA sequence: TGTGCCAGCAGCTGGGGGAACACTGAAGCTTTCTTT. The rearrangement links TRBV7-2 to TRBJ1-1; D remains unclear. Per the germline V gene, CDR1 is SGHTA and CDR2 is FQGNSA. The CDR3 length is 12 residues. The V end was cut by 4 bases, the J end by 1 base, with 4 bases between.

This rearrangement joins TRBV12-3 or TRBV12-4 to TRBJ1-6, with a tentative D call TRBD1 (5 bases). The CDR3 covers 16 residues. V was clipped by 6 bases and J by 5 bases, with 17 bases between them. CDR3 nucleotides: TGTGCCAGCAGCCACGGGGGAGGAGGTGATAATTCACCCCTCCACTTT. It encodes CASSHGGGGDNSPLHF.